The present T cell receptor (beta chain) was sequenced within a study of T cell repertoires in cytomegalovirus infection. For the study at large: Researchers turned to recently identified HLA-C-restricted CMV epitopes as well as well-studied HLA-B-restricted ones. Matching HLA type and CMV infection were both indicated by public TCR beta signatures.

One entry per CDR3 protein, called by TCRdb with MiXCR from the reads. Of a few hundred thousand distinct CDR3 sequences in the sample, just under 40% were seen once. Findings of the study overall: Summed public TCR beta family frequency identified CMV carriers bearing the relevant HLA. HLA-C-restricted CMV-specific TCR beta clonotypes were dominant in the ex vivo response.

Regarding this clonotype: As yet, its antigen is unknown.

The CDR3 is 16 residues long. The V gene end was trimmed by 4 bases and the J gene end by 2 bases; junction bases not matched to a gene: 7. Germline V gene lookup returns CDR1 ENHRY and CDR2 SYGVKD. The sequencing used cultured PBMCs, collected from culture after CMV antigen stimulation. This TCR was recovered from a human donor in good health (CMV status not recorded). Some clones in this sample may be carry-over from other donors' samples. The V call is TRBV10-3, the J call TRBJ2-5; 10 positions match TRBD1. DNA for the CDR3: TGTGCCATCAGTGGCCGGGACAGGGGTCCTCAAGAGACCCAGTACTTC. As protein: CAISGRDRGPQETQYF.